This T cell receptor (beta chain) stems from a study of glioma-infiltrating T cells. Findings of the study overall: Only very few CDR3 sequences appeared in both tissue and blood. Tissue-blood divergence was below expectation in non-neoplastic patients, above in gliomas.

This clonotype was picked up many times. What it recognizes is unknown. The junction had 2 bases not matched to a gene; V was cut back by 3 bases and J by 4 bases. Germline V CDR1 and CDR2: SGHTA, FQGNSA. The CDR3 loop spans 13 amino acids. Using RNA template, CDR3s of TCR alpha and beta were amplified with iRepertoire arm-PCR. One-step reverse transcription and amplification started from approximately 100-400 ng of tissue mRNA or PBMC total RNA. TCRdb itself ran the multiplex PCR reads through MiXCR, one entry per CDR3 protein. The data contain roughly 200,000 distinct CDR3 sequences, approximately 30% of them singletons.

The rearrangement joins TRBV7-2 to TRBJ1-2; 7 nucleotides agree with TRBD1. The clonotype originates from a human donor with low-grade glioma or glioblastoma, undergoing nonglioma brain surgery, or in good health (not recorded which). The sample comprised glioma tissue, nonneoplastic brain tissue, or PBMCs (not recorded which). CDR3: CASSFNRGYGYTF. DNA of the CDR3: TGTGCCAGCAGCTTCAACAGGGGCTATGGCTACACCTTC.